Listed here are 8 T cell receptor beta chains from one sample, sequenced in a study of cytomegalovirus exposure and HLA in healthy donors. PCR involved 60 Vbeta and 13 Jbeta primers. The assay was immunoSEQ multiplex PCR, and TCRdb's table has in-frame clones only and misses some. The sample holds 150,000 to 200,000 clones; approximately 82% are singletons and the top ten take roughly 8%. Sequencing was performed on PBMCs. These receptors originate from a woman aged 40 to 50 in good health and CMV-seropositive.

The gene calls are TRBV11-2 and TRBJ2-3; 9 bases match TRBD2. Germline CDR1 is SGHAT and CDR2 is FQNNGV. The CDR3 is made up of 16 amino acids. After removal of 10 bases from V and 6 bases from J, the junction contained 17 bases not matched to a gene. The CDR3 bases are TGTGCCACCTCCCCCTTGGCGGGAGGGCCCTCGGATACGCAGTATTTT. Translation gives CATSPLAGGPSDTQYF.

The rearrangement uses TRBV5-1 and TRBJ2-7, with 8 bases fitting TRBD1. This CDR3 has 15 amino acids. Germline V lookup: CDR1 SGHRS, CDR2 YFSETQ. The ends lost 4 bases at V and 3 bases at J; junction bases unmatched: 9. CDR3 region: CASSETGTGIYEQYF. In DNA, the CDR3 is TGCGCCAGCAGCGAAACCGGGACAGGAATCTACGAGCAGTACTTC. The variable domain in full, completed from reference TRBV5-1 and TRBJ2-7, reads KAGVTQTPRYLIKTRGQQVTLSCSPISGHRSVSWYQQTPGQGLQFLFEYFSETQRNKGNFPGRFSGRQFSNSRSEMNVSTLELGDSALYLCASSETGTGIYEQYFGPGTRLTVT.

The chain joins TRBV25-1 to TRBJ1-1; D ambiguous. V lost 0 bases and J lost 7, with 9 bases in between. Germline assignment: CDR1 MGHDK and CDR2 SYGVNS. The CDR3 extends over 13 amino acids. The CDR3 DNA reads as TGTGCCAGCAGTGAATACCCCGGGATTGAAGCTTTCTTT. This encodes CASSEYPGIEAFF.

The rearrangement links TRBV6-5 to TRBJ1-5, with 7 nucleotides matching TRBD1. The length of the CDR3 is 14 residues. Germline V gene sequence: CDR1 MNHEY, CDR2 SVGAGI. The junction had 7 bases not matched to a gene; V was cut back by 6 bases and J by 5 bases. The CDR3 loop reads CASRDTGDHQPQHF. As DNA, the CDR3 is TGTGCCAGCAGGGACACAGGGGACCATCAGCCCCAGCATTTT.

V gene TRBV28 combines with J gene TRBJ2-1; D not certain. CDR3 size: 15 residues. Trimming removed 6 bases from V and 5 bases from J, with 17 bases in between. Germline values: CDR1 MDHEN, CDR2 SYDVKM. CDR3 in DNA: TGTGCCAGCAGCCCGACTGGTCGAGTAAACAATGAGCAGTTCTTC. This sequence encodes CASSPTGRVNNEQFF.

As DNA, the CDR3 is TGTGCCAGCAGCTCCAGTATGGGCACAGATACGCAGTATTTT. It yields the protein CASSSSMGTDTQYF. This chain connects TRBV7-2 to TRBJ2-3; no definite D call. CDR3 length equals 14 residues. Germline CDR1 is SGHTA and CDR2 is FQGNSA. The V and J ends lost 4 bases and 1 base respectively, with 9 bases between them.

The chain employs TRBV7-9 and TRBJ1-2; D possibly corresponds to TRBD1 (6 bases). CDR1 SEHNR and CDR2 FQNEAQ come from the germline V gene (reference sequence). V was trimmed by 1 base and J by 3 bases, leaving 18 bases between them. CDR3 length equals 17 residues. The CDR3 region is CASSLGVQTGIDYGYTF. Written as DNA, the CDR3 is TGTGCCAGCAGCTTAGGTGTTCAGACAGGAATTGACTATGGCTACACCTTC.

This clone showed up just a few times. The genes are TRBV11-2 and TRBJ1-2, with D possibly being TRBD1 (5 bases). Germline CDR1 is SGHAT and CDR2 is FQNNGV. The CDR3 extends over 13 amino acids. Deletions cut 5 bases from V and 8 bases from J, with 15 bases between. Here the CDR3 reads CASSGDGGVGYTF. DNA of the CDR3: TGTGCCAGCAGCGGCGACGGGGGAGTAGGCTACACCTTC. The full variable domain, its missing parts supplied by reference TRBV11-2 and TRBJ1-2, is EAGVAQSPRYKIIEKRQSVAFWCNPISGHATLYWYQQILGQGPKLLIQFQNNGVVDDSQLPKDRFSAERLKGVDSTLKIQPAKLEDSAVYLCASSGDGGVGYTFGSGTRLTVV.